The rows below give T cell receptor beta chains drawn from one sample of a study of identical twins. Each CDR3 protein gets one entry after TCRdb re-called the 5' RACE reads with MiXCR. The table lists about 700,000 distinct CDR3 sequences, over 5% of them singletons. Specimen: naive T cells sorted from blood. The source is a man aged 18 to 29 in good health. Both conserved end residues are part of each CDR3. A D gene is named only where the DNA matches it firmly. Expanded clones are given a class, and other clones once, few, many or no size at all.

CDR3,DNA,V,size,D,J
CASSMAVEDGYGYTF,TGTGCCAGTAGTATGGCGGTTGAGGACGGCTATGGCTACACCTTC,TRBV19,NA,NA,TRBJ1-2
CAKRGQETQYF,TGTGCCAAAAGGGGCCAAGAGACCCAGTACTTC,TRBV2,few,NA,TRBJ2-5
CASSFLWETQYF,TGTGCCAGCAGCTTTCTATGGGAGACCCAGTACTTC,TRBV11-2,NA,NA,TRBJ2-5
CASGNLPGELFF,TGTGCCAGCGGTAACCTACCCGGGGAGCTGTTTTTT,TRBV7-8,NA,NA,TRBJ2-2
CASSSGIRGNQPQHF,TGTGCCAGCAGTAGTGGCATCAGGGGGAATCAGCCCCAGCATTTT,TRBV25-1,few,TRBD1,TRBJ1-5
CASSFGGSGNQPQHF,TGTGCCAGCAGTTTCGGGGGCTCGGGCAATCAGCCCCAGCATTTT,TRBV12-3/TRBV12-4,NA,NA,TRBJ1-5
CSARPPDRRYNEQFF,TGCAGTGCTAGACCCCCGGACAGGAGATACAATGAGCAGTTCTTC,TRBV20-1,many,TRBD1,TRBJ2-1
CASSQWRESTGELFF,TGCGCCAGCAGCCAGTGGCGGGAGAGCACCGGGGAGCTGTTTTTT,TRBV4-1,few,TRBD2,TRBJ2-2
CASSFQGSQETQYF,TGTGCCAGCAGTTTTCAGGGTAGTCAAGAGACCCAGTACTTC,TRBV27,many,NA,TRBJ2-5
CSVVGGGRGTDTQYF,TGCAGCGTTGTGGGAGGGGGAAGGGGCACAGATACGCAGTATTTT,TRBV29-1,NA,NA,TRBJ2-3
CSARPAGRGTSGRTTYEQYF,TGCAGTGCTAGACCAGCGGGCAGGGGGACTAGCGGGAGGACAACCTACGAGCAGTACTTC,TRBV20-1,NA,TRBD2,TRBJ2-7
CASSLGRGSYTGELFF,TGTGCCAGCAGTTTAGGTCGGGGTTCCTACACCGGGGAGCTGTTTTTT,TRBV28,NA,NA,TRBJ2-2
CASSPGVGSEQFF,TGTGCCAGCTCACCAGGTGTTGGGAGTGAGCAGTTCTTC,TRBV18,many,NA,TRBJ2-1
CSVEVPEDTQYF,TGCAGCGTTGAAGTCCCCGAGGATACGCAGTATTTT,TRBV29-1,many,NA,TRBJ2-3
CASSFASGGDTQYF,TGTGCCAGCAGCTTCGCTAGCGGGGGGGATACGCAGTATTTT,TRBV7-2,NA,TRBD2,TRBJ2-3
CASSLPQGSGANVLTF,TGTGCCAGCAGTTTACCACAGGGCTCTGGGGCCAACGTCCTGACTTTC,TRBV27,many,NA,TRBJ2-6
CASSNQGERRAFF,TGTGCCAGCAGCAACCAGGGGGAAAGAAGAGCTTTCTTT,TRBV12-3/TRBV12-4,NA,TRBD1,TRBJ1-1
CASSPGQGRATEAFF,TGTGCCAGCAGTCCCGGACAGGGACGGGCCACTGAAGCTTTCTTT,TRBV12-3/TRBV12-4,many,TRBD1,TRBJ1-1
CSARDSAGWELFF,TGCAGTGCTAGAGATAGTGCGGGGTGGGAGCTGTTTTTT,TRBV20-1,few,NA,TRBJ2-2
CASSLLAGQYF,TGTGCCAGCAGTTTATTAGCGGGTCAGTATTTT,TRBV12-3/TRBV12-4,many,TRBD2,TRBJ2-3
CASSHPSGSEETQYF,TGCGCCAGCAGCCATCCTAGCGGGAGTGAAGAGACCCAGTACTTC,TRBV4-1,NA,TRBD2,TRBJ2-5
CASRPTPGGSGELFF,TGCGCCAGCAGGCCCACCCCAGGGGGCTCCGGGGAGCTGTTTTTT,TRBV5-1,few,TRBD1,TRBJ2-2
CASSLASGLYEQYF,TGTGCCAGCAGCTTAGCTTCCGGGCTCTACGAGCAGTACTTC,TRBV7-2,many,NA,TRBJ2-7
CAIKARGGSYNEQFF,TGTGCCATTAAGGCAAGAGGAGGCTCCTACAATGAGCAGTTCTTC,TRBV10-3,few,NA,TRBJ2-1
CASRKQQTLAHEQYF,TGTGCCAGCAGAAAACAGCAAACACTCGCCCACGAGCAGTACTTC,TRBV27,few,NA,TRBJ2-7
CASSSRLAGLEGNEQFF,TGTGCCAGCAGTTCCAGACTAGCGGGCCTAGAGGGGAATGAGCAGTTCTTC,TRBV5-5,few,TRBD2,TRBJ2-1
CASSDPGGSGPYEQYF,TGTGCCAGCAGTGACCCCGGTGGTAGCGGACCCTACGAGCAGTACTTC,TRBV12-3/TRBV12-4,few,NA,TRBJ2-7